This T cell receptor beta chain was identified during a study of shared clonotypes between healthy human individuals. The CDR3 is 16 residues long. In germline, CDR1 is SEHNR, CDR2 FQNEAQ (reference sequence). V lost 5 bases to trimming and J lost 3 bases; unmatched junction nucleotides: 10. The donors, all of them Caucasian adults, lived in Nashville, Tennessee. The DNA input per sorted-subset replicate PCR was around 200 ng, corresponding to some 30,000 T cell genomes. Using immunoSEQ multiplex PCR, the repertoire was profiled, and TCRdb retains in-frame clones only, with some absent. The sample lists some 2.1 million clones, 85% to 95% occurring once.

The clonotype was recovered from a man between 18 and 35 years old in good health. Sequenced material: naive CD4+ T cells sorted from blood. Subset: CD45RA+ positively selected. The chain has TRBV7-9 and TRBJ2-3; 8 bases align to TRBD2. The CDR3 DNA reads TGTGCCAGCAGCCCCCAAGGAGCGGGAGTGACAGATACGCAGTATTTT. Translation: CASSPQGAGVTDTQYF.